Listed below are T cell receptor beta chains from one sample, sequenced in a study of blood T cell repertoires in COVID-19. Clones were sequenced by immunoSEQ multiplex PCR, and TCRdb holds only the in-frame ones, with some missing. The repertoire holds about 440,000 clones, with roughly nine tenths as singletons. The material sequenced was PBMCs or T cells enriched from blood (not recorded which). The receptors were gathered from a woman under 30 with acute COVID-19. The CDR3 runs from the conserved cysteine through the conserved F or W. D genes are given only for firm matches. Size is stated for part of the rows, as once, few or many counts, or as a class when the clone is expanded.

len,v_gene,j_gene,abundance,d_gene,CDR3aa,CDR3nt
16,TRBV15,TRBJ1-3,.,TRBD1,CATSSVTGGFFRTIYF,TGTGCCACCAGCAGTGTGACAGGGGGCTTCTTTAGGACCATATATTTT
14,TRBV24-1,TRBJ2-5,.,TRBD1,CATSDPQGWETQYF,TGTGCCACCAGTGACCCACAGGGGTGGGAGACCCAGTACTTC
17,TRBV5-1,TRBJ1-6,.,.,CASSFQFQATSDSPLHF,TGCGCCAGCAGCTTCCAATTTCAGGCTACCAGTGATTCACCCCTCCACTTT
11,TRBV10-3,TRBJ1-1,.,.,CAISRDTEAFF,TGTGCCATCAGCAGGGACACTGAAGCTTTCTTT
13,TRBV7-6,TRBJ2-5,.,.,CASSLVVVETQYF,TGTGCCAGCAGCTTAGTAGTTGTAGAGACCCAGTACTTC
13,TRBV7-2,TRBJ1-5,.,.,CASSFTGNQPQHF,TGTGCCAGCAGCTTTACAGGGAATCAGCCCCAGCATTTT
14,TRBV10-1,TRBJ2-1,.,.,CASTGGNPSDEQFF,TGCGCCAGCACCGGAGGGAATCCCTCAGATGAGCAGTTCTTC
16,TRBV7-2,TRBJ1-3,.,TRBD1,CASSRDSIFTGNTIYF,TGTGCCAGCAGCCGGGACAGTATCTTTACAGGAAACACCATATATTTT
15,TRBV7-2,TRBJ2-7,.,TRBD1,CASSFRTGNSYEQYF,TGTGCCAGCAGCTTCCGGACAGGGAACTCCTACGAGCAGTACTTC
15,TRBV3-1/TRBV3-2,TRBJ1-5,.,.,CASSQDRGGGQPQHF,TGTGCCAGCAGCCAAGACAGGGGCGGGGGCCAGCCCCAGCATTTT
17,TRBV10-3,TRBJ2-2,.,.,CAISEEPGTTNTGELFF,TGTGCCATCAGTGAGGAACCCGGGACAACAAACACCGGGGAGCTGTTTTTT
15,TRBV28,TRBJ2-5,.,.,CASSPRVVGWETQYF,TGTGCCAGCAGTCCCCGGGTAGTCGGATGGGAGACCCAGTACTTC
12,TRBV7-9,TRBJ2-7,.,TRBD1,CASSLGAGQGNF,TGTGCCAGCAGCTTAGGCGCGGGACAGGGGAACTTC
15,TRBV12-5,TRBJ2-7,.,.,CASAKPSGAEREQYF,TGTGCTAGTGCAAAACCTTCAGGGGCGGAACGGGAGCAGTACTTC
13,TRBV9,TRBJ2-1,.,TRBD2,CASSVGGRGEQFF,TGTGCCAGCAGCGTCGGCGGGAGAGGTGAGCAGTTCTTC
14,TRBV30,TRBJ2-5,.,.,CAWSVSLRGETQYF,TGTGCCTGGAGTGTTAGCCTTAGGGGAGAGACCCAGTACTTC
16,TRBV28,TRBJ2-7,.,TRBD2,CASSLSASGRSYEQYF,TGTGCCAGCAGTTTATCGGCTAGCGGGAGGTCCTACGAGCAGTACTTC
14,TRBV5-3,TRBJ2-7,.,TRBD1,CARTRPGQGVGQYF,TGTGCCAGAACTCGACCGGGACAGGGGGTCGGGCAGTACTTC
16,TRBV5-1,TRBJ2-1,.,TRBD1,CASSLGWTGGFNEQFF,TGCGCCAGCAGCTTGGGTTGGACAGGGGGGTTTAATGAGCAGTTCTTC
13,TRBV7-2,TRBJ2-1,.,.,CASSFRTWDEQFF,TGTGCCAGCAGCTTCAGGACTTGGGATGAGCAGTTCTTC
15,TRBV6-6,TRBJ2-5,.,.,CASSYRGGGQETQYF,TGTGCCAGCAGTTACAGGGGGGGTGGGCAAGAGACCCAGTACTTC
16,TRBV18,TRBJ2-3,.,TRBD1,CASSPPDRVPFYTQYF,TGTGCCAGCTCACCACCGGACAGGGTGCCCTTTTATACGCAGTATTTT
15,TRBV7-9,TRBJ1-5,.,.,CASSLGTGGNQPQHF,TGTGCCAGCAGCTTGGGAACAGGAGGCAATCAGCCCCAGCATTTT
16,TRBV10-2,TRBJ1-2,.,TRBD1,CASRERRLGQLYGYTF,TGCGCCAGCAGAGAGAGGCGCCTGGGACAGCTCTATGGCTACACCTTC
16,TRBV29-1,TRBJ2-1,once,TRBD2,CSVDGKLATRGNEQFF,TGCAGCGTTGACGGAAAACTAGCGACCCGAGGGAATGAGCAGTTCTTC
17,TRBV18,TRBJ1-1,.,TRBD1,CASSPVSSAGTGTEAFF,TGTGCCAGCTCACCGGTTAGCAGTGCCGGGACAGGCACTGAAGCTTTCTTT
17,TRBV19,TRBJ2-2,.,.,CASSIGVSGGTAGELFF,TGTGCCAGTAGTATAGGAGTTAGTGGGGGGACGGCCGGGGAGCTGTTTTTT
13,TRBV12-3/TRBV12-4,TRBJ2-1,.,.,CASSPLQVNEQFF,TGTGCCAGCAGCCCCCTACAGGTCAATGAGCAGTTCTTC
14,TRBV19,TRBJ1-2,.,TRBD1,CASRTGGFSYGYTF,TGTGCCAGTAGAACAGGGGGATTTTCCTATGGCTACACCTTC
17,TRBV7-6,TRBJ2-3,.,TRBD2,CASSLGAAGGLTDTQYF,TGTGCCAGCAGCTTAGGGGCGGCGGGGGGGCTAACAGATACGCAGTATTTT
14,TRBV6-2/TRBV6-3,TRBJ2-7,.,TRBD1,CASSPGQGAPEQYF,TGTGCCAGCAGTCCGGGACAGGGGGCGCCCGAGCAGTACTTC
14,TRBV3-1/TRBV3-2,TRBJ2-7,.,TRBD2,CASSRTSGTYEQYF,TGTGCCAGCAGCAGGACTAGCGGTACCTACGAGCAGTACTTC
15,TRBV4-3,TRBJ2-1,.,.,CASSQGRSSYNEQFF,TGCGCCAGCAGCCAGGGCCGAAGCTCCTACAATGAGCAGTTCTTC
15,TRBV30,TRBJ2-1,.,TRBD2,CAWSPRLAGHNEQFF,TGTGCCTGGAGTCCGAGACTAGCGGGACACAATGAGCAGTTCTTC
12,TRBV14,TRBJ1-2,.,.,CASSEVNYGYTF,TGTGCCAGCTCCGAGGTTAACTATGGCTACACCTTC